This entry lists 5 T cell receptor beta chains sequenced from one sample in a study of blood T cell repertoires in COVID-19. Libraries were prepared by immunoSEQ multiplex PCR; TCRdb keeps only in-frame clonotypes and omits some of them. This table has 210,000 or so clones, 86% appearing once. What was sequenced was peripheral blood. These receptors were taken from a woman aged 45-60 years with acute or convalescent COVID-19.

The J gene is TRBJ1-4, the V gene TRBV30; 7 bases are a match to TRBD1. Germline CDR1 GTSNPN, CDR2 SVGIG (reference sequence). There are 15 residues in the CDR3. V lost 2 bases and J lost 0; bases outside the gene matches: 3. The CDR3 loop is CAWSPGTATNEKLFF. CDR3 nucleotides: TGTGCCTGGAGTCCGGGGACAGCAACTAATGAAAAACTGTTTTTT.

The chain combines TRBV3-1 (or the pseudogene TRBV3-2) with TRBJ1-1; the match to TRBD1 covers 8 bases. The CDR3 is 14 residues long. V dropped 1 base and J dropped 5; count of bases not matched to a gene: 3. Looked up from germline, CDR1 is LGHDT and CDR2 is YNNKEL (reference sequence). CDR3 loop: CASSQGTGRTEAFF. Written as DNA, the CDR3 is TGTGCCAGCAGCCAAGGGACAGGGCGTACTGAAGCTTTCTTT.

The chain is built from TRBV5-4 and TRBJ2-5; 7 bases agree with TRBD1. The CDR3 is 14 amino acids. J was trimmed by 3 bases and V by 3 bases; bases with no gene match: 5. The germline V gene has CDR1 SGHNT and CDR2 YYREEE (reference sequence). The CDR3 loop reads CASSSPGQKETQYF. For the CDR3, the DNA is TGTGCCAGCAGCTCTCCGGGACAGAAAGAGACCCAGTACTTC.

The chain carries TRBV7-2 and TRBJ2-5; D is unresolved. Deletions cut 3 bases from V and 5 bases from J, with 4 bases between. The CDR3 extends over 11 amino acids. Germline V gene data show CDR1 as SGHTA and CDR2 as FQGNSA. The chain's CDR3 is CASSFGETQYF. The CDR3 region has the DNA TGTGCCAGCAGCTTCGGGGAGACCCAGTACTTC.

This chain uses TRBV5-4 with TRBJ2-6; D may be TRBD1 (5 bases). CDR3 size: 16 residues. From germline, CDR1 is SGHNT and CDR2 YYREEE (reference sequence). V lost 4 bases and J lost 0, with 11 bases in between. CDR3 sequence (DNA): TGTGCCAGCAGCACAGGACATAGCTCTGGGGCCAACGTCCTGACTTTC. As protein: CASSTGHSSGANVLTF.